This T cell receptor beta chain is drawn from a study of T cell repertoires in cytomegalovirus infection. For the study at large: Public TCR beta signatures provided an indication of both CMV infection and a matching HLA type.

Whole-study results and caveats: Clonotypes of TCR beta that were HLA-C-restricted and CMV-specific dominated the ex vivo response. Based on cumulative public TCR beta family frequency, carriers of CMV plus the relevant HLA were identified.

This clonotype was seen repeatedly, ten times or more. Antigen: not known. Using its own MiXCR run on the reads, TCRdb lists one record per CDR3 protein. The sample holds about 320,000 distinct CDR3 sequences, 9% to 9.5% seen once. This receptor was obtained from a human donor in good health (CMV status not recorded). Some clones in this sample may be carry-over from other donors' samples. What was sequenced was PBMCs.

CDR3: CAGRGGGYGYTF. In DNA, the CDR3 is TGTGCCGGGCGAGGGGGAGGTTATGGCTACACCTTC. The gene calls are TRBV7-2 and TRBJ1-2; D is possibly TRBD1 (6 bases). The length of the CDR3 is 12 residues. Per the germline V gene, CDR1 is SGHTA and CDR2 is FQGNSA. V was cut by 11 bases and J by 5 bases, with 15 bases left in between.